The T cell receptor beta chain described here comes from a study of shared clonotypes between healthy human individuals. Study-level results: Non-shared clonotypes had lower generation probabilities than those shared by all four donors.

Across several immunoSEQ plates, the genomic DNA of each subset was split evenly. Using immunoSEQ multiplex PCR, the repertoire was profiled, and TCRdb retains in-frame clones only, with some absent. Among about 380,000 clones listed, 95% to 97% were seen once. CDR1 and CDR2 (germline): SEHNR, FQNEAQ (reference sequence). This CDR3 contains 14 residues. Turning to this clone: Its antigen is as yet unknown. Relative to the germline gene, one junction end is altered; a read error may explain this.

The sequence was obtained from a man aged 25 to 40 in good health. Material for sequencing was memory CD8+ T cells sorted from blood. Specified subset: CD45RO+ cells pooled with CCR7-negative TemRA cells. The J gene is TRBJ2-7, the V gene TRBV7-9; 7 bases align to TRBD2. CDR3 DNA sequence: TGTGCCAGCACCTTAGGGGCGGGAGCCTACGAGCAGTACTTC. Translating gives CASTLGAGAYEQYF.